The 3 T cell receptor beta chains below were found in one sample sequenced in a study of blood T cells in healthy people across ages (dated by TCRdb to 2015 to 2017). Libraries were built with 5' RACE. The second PCR ran for about 6 to 11 cycles and used a J-beta primer mix along with a sample-barcoded 5' primer. The public reads were reanalyzed by TCRdb: fastp trimming at Q25, MiXCR alignment, in-frame beta chains only. Identical CDR3 proteins give one entry, which carries the most common genes and DNA. The table for this sample lists over 1,500,000 distinct CDR3 sequences; roughly two fifths of them were counted only once. The top ten clones comprise about 23% of the sample. Sequencing input: blood. These receptors were collected from a human donor in good health.

This sequence joins TRBV4-1 and TRBJ2-2, with TRBD2 identical over 8 bases. The germline V gene has CDR1 MGHRA and CDR2 YSYEKL. The CDR3 covers 14 residues. Trimming at V came to 1 base and at J to 7 bases, leaving 2 bases not matched to a gene. CDR3 DNA: TGCGCCAGCAGCCAAGTCGGGAGGGGCGGGGAGCTGTTTTTT. This encodes CASSQVGRGGELFF.

The chain is built from TRBV7-9 and TRBJ2-1; the D call may be TRBD1 or TRBD2 (6 bases each). The CDR3 sequence is 12 residues long. V was shortened by 5 bases and J by 12 bases, with 14 bases between the two germline ends. Germline loops: CDR1 SEHNR, CDR2 FQNEAQ (reference sequence). The CDR3 DNA reads TGTGCCAGCAGCCTTAGGGGGGTTTGGCAGTTCTTC. Amino acids: CASSLRGVWQFF.

As regards this clonotype: A junction end diverges from the germline sequence, so it may reflect a read error. The rearrangement uses TRBV15 and TRBJ1-2; D might be TRBD1 (5 bases). Germline assignment: CDR1 LNHNV and CDR2 YYDKDF (reference sequence). The CDR3 is 14 amino acids. The CDR3 nucleotides are TGTGCCATCAGCACTGCAGGGAGGAACTATGGCTACACCTTC. Its translation is CAISTAGRNYGYTF.